The TCR beta chain under discussion was sequenced for a study of blood T cells in healthy people across ages. Study-wide findings and caveats: Roughly linear age-related decline in beta diversity appeared, significant by age approximately 43.

Comments on this clonotype: Its antigen is unknown.

The use of a sample-barcoded 5' primer and a J-beta primer mix characterized a second PCR of roughly 6 to 11 cycles. A template-switch adaptor containing 12 random nucleotides labeled each cDNA molecule. One entry per CDR3 protein, called by TCRdb with MiXCR from the 5' RACE reads. This table holds roughly 680,000 distinct CDR3 sequences, 20% to 25% found once. Germline V gene lookup returns CDR1 SGHRS and CDR2 YFSETQ. This CDR3 spans 16 amino acids. V trimming: 4 bases; J trimming: 7 bases; junction bases outside the gene matches: 9. Input material: blood. The TCR was taken from a man aged 65 to 85 in good health. The chain combines TRBV5-1 with TRBJ2-7; 15 positions match TRBD2. In DNA, the CDR3 is TGCGCCAGCAGCCCCTCCGGACTAGCGGGAGGGAGAGAGCAGTACTTC. Translation: CASSPSGLAGGREQYF. The full variable domain, rest sourced from reference TRBV5-1 and TRBJ2-7, is KAGVTQTPRYLIKTRGQQVTLSCSPISGHRSVSWYQQTPGQGLQFLFEYFSETQRNKGNFPGRFSGRQFSNSRSEMNVSTLELGDSALYLCASSPSGLAGGREQYFGPGTRLTVT.